Below are 12 T cell receptor beta chains sequenced from a single sample in a study of long-term antiretroviral therapy in people with HIV. Version v3.0 of the immunoSEQ assay ran at survey level. The data were produced by immunoSEQ multiplex PCR, yet TCRdb's version contains in-frame clones alone and is incomplete. The table includes approximately 35,000 clones, 94% detected once. The material was unsorted PBMCs, obtained approximately 5 years after starting antiretroviral therapy. These receptors came from a woman aged 50 to 65 with HIV.

The V and J genes are TRBV7-2 and TRBJ2-3; D unresolved. Germline CDR1 is SGHTA and CDR2 is FQGNSA. Deletions cut 1 base from V and 4 bases from J, with 6 bases between. This CDR3 has 13 residues. The CDR3 DNA follows: TGTGCCAGCAGCTTAGACCCTTCAGATACGCAGTATTTT. It codes for CASSLDPSDTQYF.

The V gene is TRBV10-3, the J gene TRBJ2-7; D is uncertain. CDR3 length: 12 residues. The germline gives CDR1 ENHRY, CDR2 SYGVKD. V dropped 7 bases and J dropped 6 bases, with 13 bases sitting between them. CDR3 in amino acids: CAITPGSGEQYF. The DNA of the CDR3 is TGTGCCATCACGCCAGGTTCAGGCGAGCAGTACTTC.

The chain couples TRBV6-5 to TRBJ1-3, with D possibly matching TRBD1 (5 bases). The germline V gene has CDR1 MNHEY and CDR2 SVGAGI. The CDR3 has 14 residues. Trimming shortened V by 6 bases and J by 4 bases, and 13 bases separated the two germline ends. CDR3 in amino acids: CASSWGERGNTIYF. The CDR3 DNA sequence: TGTGCCAGCAGCTGGGGGGAGAGGGGAAACACCATATATTTT.

This sequence joins TRBV10-3 and TRBJ2-3; 11 bases are shared with TRBD1. Germline CDR1 ENHRY, CDR2 SYGVKD. The CDR3 has 15 amino acids. With V trimmed by 6 bases and J by 2 bases, 4 bases remained unmatched. CDR3 protein: CAISPGQGATDTQYF. The CDR3 DNA is TGTGCCATCAGCCCCGGACAGGGGGCCACAGATACGCAGTATTTT.

This chain uses TRBV19 with TRBJ1-1, with 8 bases matching TRBD1. V gave up 3 bases and J gave up 9 bases; unmatched junction bases: 9. The CDR3 extends over 14 amino acids. Germline CDR1 LNHDA, CDR2 SQIVND (reference sequence). The chain's CDR3 is CASSISGRDRQAFF. In nucleotides, the CDR3 is TGTGCCAGTAGTATCTCAGGTCGGGACAGGCAAGCTTTCTTT. Combining the CDR3 with reference TRBV19 and TRBJ1-1 gives the whole variable domain DGGITQSPKYLFRKEGQNVTLSCEQNLNHDAMYWYRQDPGQGLRLIYYSQIVNDFQKGDIAEGYSVSREKKESFPLTVTSAQKNPTAFYLCASSISGRDRQAFFGQGTRLTVV.

The chain carries TRBV6-6 and TRBJ2-3, with D possibly matching TRBD2 (7 bases). V was clipped by 2 bases and J by 5 bases, with 14 bases between them. Germline V lookup: CDR1 MNHNY, CDR2 SVGAGI (reference sequence). The CDR3 has 15 amino acids. In nucleotides, the CDR3 is TGTGCCAGCAGTTACAACGGGGGGCAGAGAGATACGCAGTATTTT. Protein: CASSYNGGQRDTQYF.

V is TRBV7-2 and J is TRBJ2-7; D not resolved. The germline V gene has CDR1 SGHTA and CDR2 FQGNSA. This CDR3 has 13 amino acids. Trimming pared 5 bases from V and 0 bases from J, leaving 8 bases between. The CDR3 bases are TGTGCCAGCAGCCTCATGACCTCCTACGAGCAGTACTTC. This codes for CASSLMTSYEQYF. The entire variable domain, with the rest obtained from reference TRBV7-2 and TRBJ2-7, is as follows: GAGVSQSPSNKVTEKGKDVELRCDPISGHTALYWYRQSLGQGLEFLIYFQGNSAPDKSGLPSDRFSAERTGGSVSTLTIQRTQQEDSAVYLCASSLMTSYEQYFGPGTRLTVT.

This clone was counted once. This chain joins TRBV2 and TRBJ2-4, with D perhaps matching TRBD2 (7 bases). The CDR3 spans 15 residues. CDR1 SNHLY and CDR2 FYNNEI come from the germline V gene. Trimming took off 8 bases at V and 0 bases at J, with 14 bases between the two ends. In DNA, the CDR3 is TGTGCCAGCCAGGGAGGGGGTCTAGCCAAAAACATTCAGTACTTC. This sequence encodes CASQGGGLAKNIQYF.

The V and J genes are TRBV6-1 and TRBJ1-2; D not resolved. Germline CDR1 is MNHNS and CDR2 is SASEGT. V was shortened by 2 bases and J by 8 bases, with 12 bases between the two germline ends. The CDR3 has 13 amino acids. CDR3 bases: TGTGCCAGCAGTGAACCAGACGGGCGGGGCTACACCTTC. Encoded protein: CASSEPDGRGYTF.

J is TRBJ2-5 and V is TRBV19; perhaps D is TRBD1 or TRBD2 (5 bases each). Per germline, CDR1 LNHDA and CDR2 SQIVND (reference sequence). Between the trimmed V and J ends, which lost 4 bases and 4 bases, there was a span of 10 bases. This CDR3 has 13 amino acids. CDR3 DNA: TGTGCCAGTAGTAGGGGACCTGGAGAGACCCAGTACTTC. Protein product: CASSRGPGETQYF.

The rearrangement joins TRBV29-1 to TRBJ1-4; 8 bases are shared with TRBD1. Germline assignment: CDR1 SQVTM and CDR2 ANQGSEA. V trimming: 4 bases; J trimming: 8 bases; junction bases outside the gene matches: 12. The CDR3 loop spans 15 amino acids. The chain's CDR3 is CSVVGMQGAREKLFF. In DNA, the CDR3 is TGCAGCGTTGTAGGGATGCAGGGGGCTAGAGAAAAACTGTTTTTT.

The rearrangement links TRBV5-1 to TRBJ2-5, with 13 bases fitting TRBD2. V shed 2 bases and J 3 bases; nucleotides not matched to a gene: 4. Per germline, CDR1 SGHRS and CDR2 YFSETQ. This CDR3 contains 16 residues. The DNA for the CDR3 is TGCGCCAGCAGCTTTGGGACTAGCGGGGCCAAAGAGACCCAGTACTTC. This sequence encodes CASSFGTSGAKETQYF.